Listed here is a single TCR beta chain. Its antigen remains unknown. V shed 3 bases and J shed 12 bases, with 9 bases lying between them. The CDR3 is 11 residues long. Germline V gives CDR1 LNHNV, CDR2 YYDKDF (reference sequence). Original processing notes: ImmunoSEQ junction-only sequences lacked quality scores, so their filtering differed. Sequenced by immunoSEQ multiplex PCR; TCRdb stores in-frame clones only, minus some. V, J and clone size derive from that table, while D and trimming were established from the DNA sequence. The repertoire holds over 700,000 clones, with approximately 72% as singletons. The data stem from a study of shared clonotypes between healthy human individuals. Study in general: Used for every donor were three CD4 naive, three CD4 memory, two CD8 naive and one CD8 memory plate. Whole-study findings and limits: With few donors, the genetic and exposure-history diversity represented was limited. Sorted-subset sequencing was shown by rarefaction to be incomplete despite large depth.

This receptor was obtained from a woman in her twenties or thirties in good health. The sequencing input was memory CD4+ T cells sorted from blood. Regarding subset: CD45RA-negative fraction. V is TRBV15 and J is TRBJ2-1; weak D call: TRBD2 (5 bases). The CDR3 DNA sequence: TGTGCCACCAGCAGTCCCGAGGGGCAGTTCTTC. Translation gives CATSSPEGQFF. Filled out from reference TRBV15 and TRBJ2-1, the complete variable domain reads DAMVIQNPRYQVTQFGKPVTLSCSQTLNHNVMYWYQQKSSQAPKLLFHYYDKDFNNEADTPDNFQSRRPNTSFCFLDIRSPGLGDTAMYLCATSSPEGQFFGPGTRLTVL.